What follows are 32 T cell receptor beta chains derived from one specimen sequenced in a study of T cell responses to AZD1222 COVID-19 vaccine (dated by TCRdb to the early 2020s). Libraries were made using the immunoSEQ multiplex PCR assay. Entries here come from immuneACCESS through TCRdb and include only in-frame sequences with V and J called. Some clones fail to appear in such tables; in the studies checked, an unresolved V gene covers under half of the shortfall, and the cause of the remainder is unknown. The sample table contains approximately 60,000 clones; only one count was recorded for 76% of them. Of the sample, over 11% is held by the ten largest clones. The sample's time point label, decoded: baseline before first vaccination. The sequences come from peripheral blood, collected on day 0 of AZD1222 vaccination. These receptors all stem from an adult in good health.

The chain is built from TRBV6-2 or TRBV6-3 and TRBJ1-1; D gene uncertain. The germline V gene has CDR1 MNHEY and CDR2 SVGEGT. CDR3 length: 12 amino acids. V gave up 4 bases and J gave up 4 bases, with 7 bases separating them. The CDR3 DNA is TGTGCCAGCAGTTCTGTCGGCACTGAAGCTTTCTTT. This encodes CASSSVGTEAFF.

In DNA, the CDR3 is TGTGCCAGCAGTTCCGGGACAAACACCGGGGAGCTGTTTTTT. Its protein product is CASSSGTNTGELFF. The V call is TRBV27, the J call TRBJ2-2, with TRBD1 as a possible D gene (6 bases). V lost 4 bases and J lost 2, with 8 bases in between. CDR3 length equals 14 residues. From germline, CDR1 is MNHEY and CDR2 SMNVEV (reference sequence).

This clone was observed a few times. The V gene is TRBV9, the J gene TRBJ1-5; D unresolved. The CDR3 loop spans 14 amino acids. Trimming shortened V by 0 bases and J by 5 bases, and 9 bases separated the two germline ends. In germline, CDR1 is SGDLS, CDR2 YYNGEE. The CDR3 spells CASSVGAADQPQHF. As DNA, the CDR3 is TGTGCCAGCAGCGTAGGGGCAGCCGATCAGCCCCAGCATTTT.

The chain is built from TRBV2 and TRBJ1-2, with D perhaps TRBD1 (5 bases). Germline V lookup: CDR1 SNHLY, CDR2 FYNNEI. Trimming shortened V by 11 bases and J by 8 bases, and 18 bases separated the two germline ends. The CDR3 has 12 amino acids. The chain's CDR3 is CASGGGVAGYTF. The CDR3 DNA sequence: TGTGCCTCCGGGGGGGGAGTAGCGGGCTACACCTTC.

The V call is TRBV28, the J call TRBJ1-5, with D maybe TRBD1 (5 bases). This CDR3 region has 12 residues. Germline CDR1 is MDHEN and CDR2 is SYDVKM. Trimming took off 8 bases at V and 4 bases at J, with 9 bases between the two ends. The CDR3 is CASWDPNQPQHF. The CDR3 nucleotides are TGTGCCAGCTGGGACCCTAATCAGCCCCAGCATTTT. The full variable domain, rest sourced from reference TRBV28 and TRBJ1-5, is DVKVTQSSRYLVKRTGEKVFLECVQDMDHENMFWYRQDPGLGLRLIYFSYDVKMKEKGDIPEGYSVSREKKERFSLILESASTNQTSMYLCASWDPNQPQHFGDGTRLSIL.

This chain uses TRBV4-1 with TRBJ2-7; weak D call: TRBD2 (5 bases). The CDR3 is 15 amino acids. V was trimmed by 4 bases and J by 2 bases, leaving 15 bases between them. CDR1 is MGHRA, CDR2 YSYEKL, per germline. CDR3 sequence reads: CASSLHSTGAYEQYF. CDR3 sequence (DNA): TGCGCCAGCAGCCTTCATTCGACCGGGGCCTACGAGCAGTACTTC.

This clone was counted only a few times. The chain combines TRBV2 with TRBJ2-7; TRBD1 matches 8 bases. V was pared by 5 bases and J by 7 bases, with 7 bases of the junction left unmatched. Germline CDR1 SNHLY, CDR2 FYNNEI. The CDR3 sequence is 13 residues long. The CDR3 is CASSPGGAREQYF. CDR3 nucleotide sequence: TGTGCCAGCAGTCCAGGGGGCGCGAGGGAGCAGTACTTC.

The chain has TRBV3-1 (or the pseudogene TRBV3-2) and TRBJ2-2; 8 nucleotides align to TRBD1. The V and J ends lost 6 bases and 4 bases, in that order; junction bases with no gene match: 10. The CDR3 runs 16 residues. Germline values: CDR1 LGHDT, CDR2 YNNKEL (reference sequence). The CDR3 sequence: CASSTGGDRSTGELFF. The CDR3 DNA sequence: TGTGCCAGCAGTACTGGAGGGGACAGGAGCACCGGGGAGCTGTTTTTT.

The J gene is TRBJ1-1, the V gene TRBV30; possible D gene TRBD1, 5 bases. Germline-derived CDR1 and CDR2 are GTSNPN and SVGIG (reference sequence). The V and J ends lost 2 bases and 0 bases respectively, with 13 bases between them. This CDR3 contains 15 residues. The DNA for the CDR3 is TGTGCCTGGAGTAGGCCCCAGGACATGAACACTGAAGCTTTCTTT. Amino acids: CAWSRPQDMNTEAFF. Full variable domain (remainder filled in from reference TRBV30 and TRBJ1-1): SQTIHQWPATLVQPVGSPLSLECTVEGTSNPNLYWYRQAAGRGLQLLFYSVGIGQISSEVPQNLSASRPQDRQFILSSKKLLLSDSGFYLCAWSRPQDMNTEAFFGQGTRLTVV.

This clone was recorded a few times. The chain employs TRBV7-2 and TRBJ1-3; 7 nucleotides match TRBD1. Germline V gene data show CDR1 as SGHTA and CDR2 as FQGNSA. The CDR3 consists of 14 residues. V shed 3 bases and J 8 bases; nucleotides not matched to a gene: 7. CDR3 amino acids: CASSFRQGGDTIYF. CDR3 coding DNA: TGTGCCAGCAGCTTCAGACAGGGAGGGGACACCATATATTTT.

As DNA, the CDR3 is TGCGCCAGCAGCCAGGACAGGGGACAAGAGACCCAGTACTTC. Protein: CASSQDRGQETQYF. V usage is TRBV5-1 and J usage is TRBJ2-5; 9 nucleotides match TRBD1. The CDR3 is made up of 14 amino acids. Germline V gene sequence: CDR1 SGHRS, CDR2 YFSETQ. Losses at the gene ends were 4 bases for V and 2 bases for J; bases not matched to a gene: 3.

CDR3 in DNA: TGTGCCAGCAGCTTAGATCGCCTTGGGACAGGGGGGAATGAGCAGTTCTTC. Translating it yields CASSLDRLGTGGNEQFF. V gene TRBV11-3 combines with J gene TRBJ2-1; TRBD1 matches at 11 bases. The V segment lost 0 bases and the J segment 7 bases; nucleotides outside the gene matches: 8. The length of the CDR3 is 17 residues. Germline V gene sequence: CDR1 SGHNT, CDR2 YENEEA.

The chain employs TRBV6-5 and TRBJ1-5; perhaps TRBD1 as D (6 bases). Trimming left V 8 bases short and J 5 bases short, with 19 bases between. Germline CDR1 reads MNHEY; CDR2 reads SVGAGI. The CDR3 runs to 15 residues. The CDR3 coding sequence is TGTGCCAGCGCATTCAACAGGGAAAGTTATCAGCCCCAGCATTTT. Residues: CASAFNRESYQPQHF.

The chain uses TRBV9 and TRBJ1-1; D is ambiguous. Germline V gene sequence: CDR1 SGDLS, CDR2 YYNGEE. Trimming took off 3 bases at V and 1 base at J, with 7 bases between the two ends. This CDR3 spans 13 amino acids. The CDR3 DNA reads as TGTGCCAGCAGCGCCGAGGGGAACACTGAAGCTTTCTTT. It is translated as CASSAEGNTEAFF. Supplemented by reference TRBV9 and TRBJ1-1, the full variable domain reads DSGVTQTPKHLITATGQRVTLRCSPRSGDLSVYWYQQSLDQGLQFLIQYYNGEERAKGNILERFSAQQFPDLHSELNLSSLELGDSALYFCASSAEGNTEAFFGQGTRLTVV.

The chain carries TRBV5-1 and TRBJ1-1; a weak D match, TRBD1 (5 bases). The V gene lost 6 bases and the J gene lost 1 base, with 10 bases spanning the gap. This CDR3 comprises 13 residues. Germline lookup yields CDR1 SGHRS and CDR2 YFSETQ. The CDR3: CASKVGGNTEAFF. CDR3 sequence (DNA): TGCGCCAGCAAAGTTGGGGGGAACACTGAAGCTTTCTTT.

This chain joins TRBV11-1 and TRBJ2-3; TRBD2 agrees at 11 bases. From germline, CDR1 is SGHAT and CDR2 FQDESV (reference sequence). This CDR3 is built from 15 residues. Trimming took 1 base from V and 5 from J; bases not matched to a gene: 2. The CDR3 reads CASSLGLAGRDTQYF. The CDR3 nucleotides are TGTGCCAGCAGCTTAGGACTAGCGGGGAGAGATACGCAGTATTTT.

The rearrangement links TRBV2 to TRBJ2-7; 7 nucleotides agree with TRBD2. The CDR3 runs 13 residues. V gave up 8 bases and J gave up 3 bases; unmatched junction bases: 7. Germline CDR1 is SNHLY and CDR2 is FYNNEI. The CDR3 nucleotides are TGTGCCAGCGGTACTAGCGACCACTACGAGCAGTACTTC. Translation: CASGTSDHYEQYF.

The chain links TRBV28 to TRBJ2-1, with D possibly TRBD1 on 5 matching bases. CDR1 MDHEN and CDR2 SYDVKM come from the germline V gene. This CDR3 spans 13 amino acids. Trimming cost V 6 bases and J 7 bases, with 13 bases left between them. CDR3 DNA sequence: TGTGCCAGCAGCCAAGACAGCTGGAATGAGCAGTTCTTC. This translates into CASSQDSWNEQFF.

The rearrangement links TRBV6-2 or TRBV6-3 to TRBJ1-4, with D unclear. This CDR3 comprises 16 residues. Germline assignment: CDR1 MNHEY and CDR2 SVGEGT. The V gene lost 5 bases and the J gene lost 7 bases, with 20 bases spanning the gap. CDR3 sequence: CASSNLGKANGEKLFF. CDR3 DNA sequence: TGTGCCAGCAGTAACCTCGGAAAGGCCAATGGTGAAAAACTGTTTTTT.

V usage is TRBV12-3 or TRBV12-4 and J usage is TRBJ1-5; D gene unclear. The CDR3 covers 11 residues. V was clipped by 3 bases and J by 8 bases, with 5 bases between them. CDR3 DNA: TGTGCCAGCAGTTTCGGCGAGCCCCAGCATTTT. It encodes CASSFGEPQHF.

This rearrangement joins TRBV2 to TRBJ1-1; no reliable D call. The CDR3 spans 14 residues. Germline assignment: CDR1 SNHLY and CDR2 FYNNEI. The V end lost 5 bases, the J end lost 4 bases, and 14 bases lay between the germline ends. CDR3 residues: CASSLSEGVTEAFF. The CDR3 DNA is TGTGCCAGCAGTTTGAGCGAGGGTGTCACTGAAGCTTTCTTT.

The chain links TRBV6-6 to TRBJ2-1, with D possibly being TRBD1 or TRBD2 (6 bases each). V dropped 7 bases and J dropped 7 bases, with 11 bases sitting between them. The CDR3 has 12 residues. Germline values: CDR1 MNHNY, CDR2 SVGAGI (reference sequence). CDR3 in DNA: TGTGCCAGCACGGGGGCGGGGAATGAGCAGTTCTTC. It codes for CASTGAGNEQFF.

The V gene is TRBV2, the J gene TRBJ1-2; D possibly corresponds to TRBD1 (5 bases). Trimming pared 4 bases from V and 4 bases from J, leaving 16 bases between. The CDR3 sequence is 15 residues long. Germline CDR1 SNHLY, CDR2 FYNNEI. Here the CDR3 DNA reads TGTGCCAGCAGTGGGGAGGGAGGGGTTGCCTATGGCTACACCTTC. It codes for CASSGEGGVAYGYTF. Full variable domain (missing parts from reference TRBV2 and TRBJ1-2): EPEVTQTPSHQVTQMGQEVILRCVPISNHLYFYWYRQILGQKVEFLVSFYNNEISEKSEIFDDQFSVERPDGSNFTLKIRSTKLEDSAMYFCASSGEGGVAYGYTFGSGTRLTVV.

The gene calls are TRBV7-2 and TRBJ1-3; 7 nucleotides align to TRBD1. From germline, CDR1 is SGHTA and CDR2 FQGNSA. This CDR3 is built from 17 residues. V lost 5 bases to trimming and J lost 2 bases; unmatched junction nucleotides: 12. DNA for the CDR3: TGTGCCAGCAGCCCCAAGGGGCCCAGGGGGGCTGGAAACACCATATATTTT. Amino acids: CASSPKGPRGAGNTIYF.

The chain employs TRBV4-1 and TRBJ1-5; D is uncertain. Trimming cost V 1 base and J 7 bases, with 14 bases left between them. Germline V gene sequence: CDR1 MGHRA, CDR2 YSYEKL. The CDR3 length is 15 residues. The CDR3 loop reads CASSQGVSQEQPQHF. CDR3 sequence (DNA): TGCGCCAGCAGCCAAGGGGTCAGCCAGGAACAGCCCCAGCATTTT.

The chain has TRBV6-2 or TRBV6-3 and TRBJ1-1, with a tentative D call TRBD1 (5 bases). The CDR3 sequence is 12 residues long. The V gene lost 6 bases and the J gene lost 7 bases, with 12 bases spanning the gap. CDR1 is MNHEY, CDR2 SVGEGT, per germline. CDR3 DNA: TGTGCCAGCAGCCTCGGGACCGTTGAAGCTTTCTTT. Its protein is CASSLGTVEAFF.

The chain uses TRBV7-9 and TRBJ1-2; no reliable D call. Germline V lookup: CDR1 SEHNR, CDR2 FQNEAQ (reference sequence). The CDR3 length is 14 residues. V lost 1 base and J lost 2, with 8 bases in between. CDR3 nucleotide sequence: TGTGCCAGCAGCTTAGGAGAAGGGAACTATGGCTACACCTTC. Translating gives CASSLGEGNYGYTF.

This clone was seen a handful of times. The genes are TRBV5-1 and TRBJ2-3; D gene uncertain. The CDR3 runs to 12 residues. The germline CDR1 and CDR2 sequences are SGHRS and YFSETQ. Trimming removed 4 bases from V and 2 bases from J, with 5 bases in between. The CDR3 coding sequence is TGCGCCAGCAGCATCAACACAGATACGCAGTATTTT. Amino acids: CASSINTDTQYF. Variable domain in full (rest from reference TRBV5-1 and TRBJ2-3): KAGVTQTPRYLIKTRGQQVTLSCSPISGHRSVSWYQQTPGQGLQFLFEYFSETQRNKGNFPGRFSGRQFSNSRSEMNVSTLELGDSALYLCASSINTDTQYFGPGTRLTVL.

This chain joins TRBV24-1 and TRBJ1-5; perhaps TRBD1 as D (5 bases). Germline V gene data show CDR1 as KGHDR and CDR2 as SFDVKD. The CDR3 spans 14 residues. Trimming shortened V by 2 bases and J by 6 bases, and 10 bases separated the two germline ends. CDR3 amino acids: CATSDSGWGQPQHF. Here the CDR3 DNA reads TGTGCCACCAGTGATTCAGGGTGGGGTCAGCCCCAGCATTTT.

The J gene is TRBJ2-1, the V gene TRBV29-1, with 10 positions matching TRBD2. CDR1 is SQVTM and CDR2 is ANQGSEA in the germline V gene. Trimming cost V 7 bases and J 4 bases; bases outside gene matches: 4. The CDR3 sequence is 13 residues long. The CDR3 DNA reads as TGCAGCGGTGGACTAGCGGATTACAATGAGCAGTTCTTC. Translated: CSGGLADYNEQFF.

V is TRBV5-4 and J is TRBJ1-2; 7 nucleotides match TRBD1. Trimming took 4 bases from V and 3 from J; bases not matched to a gene: 3. CDR1 is SGHNT and CDR2 is YYREEE in the germline V gene (reference sequence). CDR3 size: 13 residues. The CDR3 DNA reads TGTGCCAGCAGCCGTGACAGGGACTATGGCTACACCTTC. It codes for CASSRDRDYGYTF.

This clone was detected only a few times. The chain has TRBV19 and TRBJ2-1; D unclear. Deletions cut 3 bases from V and 0 bases from J, with 9 bases between. The CDR3 runs 15 residues. Germline V CDR1 and CDR2: LNHDA, SQIVND (reference sequence). The CDR3 sequence is CASSIALSSYNEQFF. CDR3 bases: TGTGCCAGTAGTATCGCACTAAGCTCCTACAATGAGCAGTTCTTC.